These T cell receptor beta chains were read from a single sample in a study of T cells in localized non-small cell lung cancer. Clones were sequenced by immunoSEQ multiplex PCR, and TCRdb holds only the in-frame ones, with some missing. The sample holds tens of thousands of clones, roughly 86% seen once. This specimen was peripheral blood, taken before any cancer treatment. The source is a woman aged 18 to 55 with stage III lung adenocarcinoma. Each CDR3 is given with its conserved first and last residue. The size entry is marked missing in some rows and otherwise reads once, few, many or a size class.

V	size	J	CDR3
TRBV7-8	NA	TRBJ1-4	CASSLWTDREKLFF
TRBV6-4	medium-sized	TRBJ1-5	CASSDSANQPQHF
TRBV19	NA	TRBJ1-6	CASAGGYNSPLHF
TRBV6-4	NA	TRBJ2-3	CASSDRKGDTQYF
TRBV6-5	NA	TRBJ1-2	CATGGAGFNYGYTF
TRBV6-6	NA	TRBJ2-7	CASSYSKGFPPSEQYF
TRBV11-2	NA	TRBJ1-2	CASSPRGSFNYGYTF
TRBV6-4	NA	TRBJ1-2	CARVRTGQHYGYTF
TRBV19	NA	TRBJ1-1	CASSLRGQDTEAFF
TRBV27	NA	TRBJ1-4	CASSPGGQMNEKLFF
TRBV6-5	NA	TRBJ1-1	CASTHWRGDTEAFF
TRBV5-1	few	TRBJ2-7	CASTSTGPGYEQYF
TRBV18	NA	TRBJ1-1	CASSLGGMNTEAFF
TRBV7-6	NA	TRBJ2-3	CASSLAPQASTDTQYF
TRBV2	NA	TRBJ1-4	CASSEDFINEKLFF
TRBV5-5	NA	TRBJ2-5	CASSLLGSGGQETQYF
TRBV27	NA	TRBJ1-1	CAGDREDTEAFF
TRBV19	NA	TRBJ2-1	CASSSPRDRGLGRNEQFF
TRBV13	NA	TRBJ2-1	CASSPGTGVYEQFF
TRBV10-1	NA	TRBJ1-3	CASSGGDSNGNTIYF
TRBV20-1	once	TRBJ2-1	CSASVGEPQFF
TRBV7-2	NA	TRBJ1-1	CASRMGTTGGMNTEAFF
TRBV15	NA	TRBJ2-7	CATSRGGVSYEQYF
TRBV27	NA	TRBJ2-5	CASSPDTYQETQYF